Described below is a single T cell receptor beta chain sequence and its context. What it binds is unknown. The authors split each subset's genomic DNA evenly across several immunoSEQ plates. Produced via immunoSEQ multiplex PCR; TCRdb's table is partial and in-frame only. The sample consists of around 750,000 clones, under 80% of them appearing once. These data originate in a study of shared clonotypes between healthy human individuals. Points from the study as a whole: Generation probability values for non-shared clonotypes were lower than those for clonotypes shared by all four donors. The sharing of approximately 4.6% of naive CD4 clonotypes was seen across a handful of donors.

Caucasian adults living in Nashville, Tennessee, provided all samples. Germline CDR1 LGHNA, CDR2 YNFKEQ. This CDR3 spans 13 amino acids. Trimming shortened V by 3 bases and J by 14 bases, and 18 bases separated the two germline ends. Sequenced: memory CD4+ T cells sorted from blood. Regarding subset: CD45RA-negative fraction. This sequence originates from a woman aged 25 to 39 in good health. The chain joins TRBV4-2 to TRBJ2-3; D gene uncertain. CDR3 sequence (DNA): TGTGCCAGCAGCCACATAGGGCCACCCGTACCGTATTTT. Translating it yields CASSHIGPPVPYF.